The TCR beta chain under discussion was sequenced for a study of T cells in Graves' hyperthyroidism and ophthalmopathy. Whole-study context: Blood was drawn when the patient was first diagnosed and still untreated.

This clonotype was seen at least ten times. TCR beta CDR3 sequences were amplified from RNA transcripts. The HTBI primer set drove a first-round RT-PCR of the TCR CDR3. In TCRdb, the multiplex PCR reads were re-called with MiXCR into one record per CDR3 protein. The sample holds roughly 200,000 distinct CDR3 sequences, 15% to 20% seen once. The CDR3 totals 16 residues. V shed 7 bases and J shed 0 bases, with 17 bases lying between them. Germline V lookup: CDR1 MNHEY, CDR2 SMNVEV (reference sequence). Hyperthyroidism patients were newly diagnosed, had disease duration under 2 months, and were aged 18 to 65 years. Patients with uncontrolled infections, other autoimmune diseases, pregnancy or lactation were excluded. On the basis of clinical symptoms, serum thyroxine and TRAb, thyroid ultrasound and orbital computed tomography, diagnoses were made.

The gene calls are TRBV27 and TRBJ2-3; TRBD2 is a possible D gene (5 bases). The specimen sequenced was blood. This receptor was identified in a middle-aged man with Graves' hyperthyroidism. The CDR3 protein is CASNLGGGISTDTQYF. CDR3 nucleotide sequence: TGTGCCAGCAACTTGGGCGGAGGCATAAGCACAGATACGCAGTATTTT.